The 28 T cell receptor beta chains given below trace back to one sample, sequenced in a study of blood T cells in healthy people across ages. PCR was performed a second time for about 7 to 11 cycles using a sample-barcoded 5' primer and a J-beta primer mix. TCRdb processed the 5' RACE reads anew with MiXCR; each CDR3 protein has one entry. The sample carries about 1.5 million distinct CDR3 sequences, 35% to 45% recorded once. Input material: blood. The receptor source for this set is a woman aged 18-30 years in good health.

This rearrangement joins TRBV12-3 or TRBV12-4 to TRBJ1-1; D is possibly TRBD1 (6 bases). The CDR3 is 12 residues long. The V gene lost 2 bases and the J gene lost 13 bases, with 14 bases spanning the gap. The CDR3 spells CASSLSATGFFF. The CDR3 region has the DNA TGTGCCAGCAGTTTAAGTGCAACAGGGTTTTTCTTT.

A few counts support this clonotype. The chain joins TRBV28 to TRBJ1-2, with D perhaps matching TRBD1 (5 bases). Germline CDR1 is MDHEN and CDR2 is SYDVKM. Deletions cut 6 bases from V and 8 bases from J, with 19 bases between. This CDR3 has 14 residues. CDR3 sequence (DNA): TGTGCCAGCAGCCAAAGAACAGGAACCGGAGGCTACACCTTC. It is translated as CASSQRTGTGGYTF.

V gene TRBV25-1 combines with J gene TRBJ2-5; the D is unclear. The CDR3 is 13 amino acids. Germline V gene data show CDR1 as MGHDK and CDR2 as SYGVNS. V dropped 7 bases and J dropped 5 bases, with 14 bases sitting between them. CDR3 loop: CASNSATWETQYF. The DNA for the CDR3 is TGTGCCAGCAACAGTGCTACCTGGGAGACCCAGTACTTC.

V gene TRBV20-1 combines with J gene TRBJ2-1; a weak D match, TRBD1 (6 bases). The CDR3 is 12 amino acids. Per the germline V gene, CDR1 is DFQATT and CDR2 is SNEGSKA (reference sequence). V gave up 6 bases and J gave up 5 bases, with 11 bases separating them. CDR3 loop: CSALGTNNEQFF. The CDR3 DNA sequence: TGCAGTGCCCTCGGGACAAACAATGAGCAGTTCTTC.

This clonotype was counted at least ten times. The CDR3 sequence is CSAEGSQGPNPYGYTF. The DNA of the CDR3 is TGCAGCGCCGAGGGTTCACAGGGACCCAACCCGTATGGCTACACCTTC. The chain joins TRBV29-1 to TRBJ1-2; D is possibly TRBD1 (6 bases). The germline gives CDR1 SQVTM, CDR2 ANQGSEA. The CDR3 runs to 16 residues. Trimming removed 7 bases from V and 5 bases from J, with 26 bases in between. Based on the CDR3 plus reference TRBV29-1 and TRBJ1-2, the full variable domain is SAVISQKPSRDICQRGTSLTIQCQVDSQVTMMFWYRQQPGQSLTLIATANQGSEATYESGFVIDKFPISRPNLTFSTLTVSNMSPEDSSIYLCSAEGSQGPNPYGYTFGSGTRLTVV.

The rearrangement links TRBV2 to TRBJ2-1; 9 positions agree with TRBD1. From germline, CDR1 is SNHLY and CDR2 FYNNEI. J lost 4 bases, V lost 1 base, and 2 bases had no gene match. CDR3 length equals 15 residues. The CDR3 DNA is TGTGCCAGCAGTGAAGAGGGACAGGGTTACAATGAGCAGTTCTTC. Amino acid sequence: CASSEEGQGYNEQFF.

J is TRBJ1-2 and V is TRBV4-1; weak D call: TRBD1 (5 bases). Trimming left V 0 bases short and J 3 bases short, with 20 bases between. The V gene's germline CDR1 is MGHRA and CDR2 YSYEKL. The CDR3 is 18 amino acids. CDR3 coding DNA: TGCGCCAGCAGCCAAGAAGTGGTCATCGGCAGGGCCTACTATGGCTACACCTTC. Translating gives CASSQEVVIGRAYYGYTF.

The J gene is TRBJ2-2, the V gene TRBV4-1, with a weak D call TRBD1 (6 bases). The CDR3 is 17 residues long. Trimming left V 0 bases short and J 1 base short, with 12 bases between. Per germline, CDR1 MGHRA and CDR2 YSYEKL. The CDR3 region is CASSQDDGTQNTGELFF. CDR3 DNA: TGCGCCAGCAGCCAAGACGATGGGACACAGAACACCGGGGAGCTGTTTTTT.

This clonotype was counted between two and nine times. The CDR3 sequence is CASSQTPGYNEQFF. The CDR3 bases are TGCGCCAGCAGCCAAACTCCAGGCTACAATGAGCAGTTCTTC. The rearrangement joins TRBV4-1 to TRBJ2-1; no reliable D call. There are 14 residues in the CDR3. Looked up from germline, CDR1 is MGHRA and CDR2 is YSYEKL. The V end lost 2 bases, the J end lost 3 bases, and 8 bases lay between the germline ends.

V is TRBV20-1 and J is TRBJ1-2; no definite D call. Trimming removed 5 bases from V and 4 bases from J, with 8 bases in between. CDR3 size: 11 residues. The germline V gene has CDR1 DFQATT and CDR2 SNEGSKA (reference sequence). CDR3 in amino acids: CSAQSLYGYTF. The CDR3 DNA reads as TGCAGTGCTCAGAGCCTCTATGGCTACACCTTC.

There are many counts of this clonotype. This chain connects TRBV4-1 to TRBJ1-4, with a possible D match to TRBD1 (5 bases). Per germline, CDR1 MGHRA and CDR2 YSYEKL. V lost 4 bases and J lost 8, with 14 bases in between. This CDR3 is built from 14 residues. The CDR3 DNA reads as TGCGCCAGCAGCCTCCAACAGGAGGGCGAAAAACTGTTTTTT. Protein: CASSLQQEGEKLFF.

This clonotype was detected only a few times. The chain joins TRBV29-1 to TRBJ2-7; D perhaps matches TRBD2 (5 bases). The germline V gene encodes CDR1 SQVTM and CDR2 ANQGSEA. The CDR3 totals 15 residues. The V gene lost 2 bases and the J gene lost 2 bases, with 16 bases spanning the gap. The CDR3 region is CSVEMITGMAYEQYF. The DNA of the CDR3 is TGCAGCGTTGAAATGATTACGGGGATGGCCTACGAGCAGTACTTC.

The CDR3 region is CASSKGWSSCYNEQFF. CDR3 nucleotides: TGTGCCAGCAGCAAAGGGTGGTCCTCGTGCTACAATGAGCAGTTCTTC. V gene TRBV21-1 combines with J gene TRBJ2-1. TRBV21-1 constitutes a pseudogene. The CDR3 loop spans 16 amino acids.

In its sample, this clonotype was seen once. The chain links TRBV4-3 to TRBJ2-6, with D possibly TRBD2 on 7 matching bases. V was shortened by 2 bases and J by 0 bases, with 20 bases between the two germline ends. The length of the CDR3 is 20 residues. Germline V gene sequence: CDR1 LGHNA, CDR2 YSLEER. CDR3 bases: TGCGCCAGCAGCCAAAAAGGGGGGGGGGTGGCCAGCTCTGGGGCCAACGTCCTGACTTTC. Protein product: CASSQKGGGVASSGANVLTF.

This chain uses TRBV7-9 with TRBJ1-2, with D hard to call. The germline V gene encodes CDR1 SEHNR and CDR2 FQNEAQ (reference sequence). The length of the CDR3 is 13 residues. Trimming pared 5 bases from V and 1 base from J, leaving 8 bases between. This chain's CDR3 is CASSTRVNYGYTF. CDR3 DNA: TGTGCCAGCAGCACCCGGGTTAACTATGGCTACACCTTC. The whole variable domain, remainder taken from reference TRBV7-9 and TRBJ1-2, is DTGVSQNPRHKITKRGQNVTFRCDPISEHNRLYWYRQTLGQGPEFLTYFQNEAQLEKSRLLSDRFSAERPKGSFSTLEIQRTEQGDSAMYLCASSTRVNYGYTFGSGTRLTVV.

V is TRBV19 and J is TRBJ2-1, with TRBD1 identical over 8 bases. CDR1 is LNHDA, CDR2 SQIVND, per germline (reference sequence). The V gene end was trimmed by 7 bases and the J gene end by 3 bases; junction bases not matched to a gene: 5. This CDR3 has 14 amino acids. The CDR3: CASIGTGLYNEQFF. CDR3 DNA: TGTGCCAGTATCGGGACAGGCCTCTACAATGAGCAGTTCTTC.

The CDR3 here is CSALQAAGLYF. In DNA, the CDR3 is TGCAGCGCCTTACAGGCGGCGGGGTTGTACTTC. J is TRBJ2-5 and V is TRBV29-1; a possible D gene is TRBD2 (6 bases). Germline V gene sequence: CDR1 SQVTM, CDR2 ANQGSEA. This CDR3 contains 11 residues. The V end lost 7 bases, the J end lost 13 bases, and 19 bases lay between the germline ends. The full variable domain, its missing parts supplied by reference TRBV29-1 and TRBJ2-5, is SAVISQKPSRDICQRGTSLTIQCQVDSQVTMMFWYRQQPGQSLTLIATANQGSEATYESGFVIDKFPISRPNLTFSTLTVSNMSPEDSSIYLCSALQAAGLYFGPGTRLLVL.

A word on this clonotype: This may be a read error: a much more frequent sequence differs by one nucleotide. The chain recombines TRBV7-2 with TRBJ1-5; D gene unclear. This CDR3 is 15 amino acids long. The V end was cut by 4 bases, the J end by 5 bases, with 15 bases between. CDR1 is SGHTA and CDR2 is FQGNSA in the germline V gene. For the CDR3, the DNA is TGTGCCAGCAGCTCCAGAGGGCGGCGGGATCAGCCCCAGCATTTT. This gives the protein CASSSRGRRDQPQHF.

The CDR3 is CASSQATGGYEQYF. The CDR3 DNA sequence: TGTGCCAGCAGTCAAGCCACAGGGGGCTACGAGCAGTACTTC. The chain couples TRBV6-5 to TRBJ2-7, with 8 bases lining up with TRBD1. Per germline, CDR1 MNHEY and CDR2 SVGAGI. The CDR3 consists of 14 residues. V trimming: 5 bases; J trimming: 3 bases; junction bases outside the gene matches: 6.

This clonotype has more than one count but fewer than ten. CDR3 nucleotides: TGTGCCAGCAGCATGGACGGATACTATGGCTACACCTTC. Amino acids: CASSMDGYYGYTF. The chain uses TRBV5-6 and TRBJ1-2; no clear D. Germline CDR1 is SGHDT and CDR2 is YYEEEE. The V end lost 4 bases, the J end lost 3 bases, and 10 bases lay between the germline ends. This CDR3 comprises 13 residues.

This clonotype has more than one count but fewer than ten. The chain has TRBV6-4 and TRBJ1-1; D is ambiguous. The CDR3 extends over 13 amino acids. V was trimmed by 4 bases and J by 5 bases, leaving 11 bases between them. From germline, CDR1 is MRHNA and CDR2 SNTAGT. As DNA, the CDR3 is TGTGCCAGCAGTGGGGCCCCCGGAACTGAAGCTTTCTTT. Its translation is CASSGAPGTEAFF.

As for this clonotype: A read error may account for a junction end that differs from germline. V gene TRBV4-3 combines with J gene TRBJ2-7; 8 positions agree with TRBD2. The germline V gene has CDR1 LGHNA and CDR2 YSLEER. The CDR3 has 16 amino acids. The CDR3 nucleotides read TGCGCCAGCAACCAAGATGAGCTAGCGGGCTTCTACGAGCAGTACTTC. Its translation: CASNQDELAGFYEQYF.

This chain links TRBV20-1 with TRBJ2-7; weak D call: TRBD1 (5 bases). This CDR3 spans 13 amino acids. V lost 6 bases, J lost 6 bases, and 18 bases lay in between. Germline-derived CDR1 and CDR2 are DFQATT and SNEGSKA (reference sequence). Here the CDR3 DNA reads TGCAGTGCCCCACAGGAGTTCGCAAGCGAGCAGTACTTC. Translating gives CSAPQEFASEQYF.

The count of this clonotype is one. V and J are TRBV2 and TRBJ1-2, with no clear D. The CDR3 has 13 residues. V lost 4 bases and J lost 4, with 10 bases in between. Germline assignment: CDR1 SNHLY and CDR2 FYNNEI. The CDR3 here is CASSGLPGYGYTF. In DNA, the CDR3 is TGTGCCAGCAGTGGTCTGCCGGGCTATGGCTACACCTTC. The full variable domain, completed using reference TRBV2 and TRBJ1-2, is EPEVTQTPSHQVTQMGQEVILRCVPISNHLYFYWYRQILGQKVEFLVSFYNNEISEKSEIFDDQFSVERPDGSNFTLKIRSTKLEDSAMYFCASSGLPGYGYTFGSGTRLTVV.

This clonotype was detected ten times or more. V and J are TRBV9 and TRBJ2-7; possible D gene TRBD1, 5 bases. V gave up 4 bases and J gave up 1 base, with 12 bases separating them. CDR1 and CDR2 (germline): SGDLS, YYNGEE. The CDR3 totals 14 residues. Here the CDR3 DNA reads TGTGCCAGCAGCCCCCGGCAGGGTTCCTACGAGCAGTACTTC. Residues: CASSPRQGSYEQYF.

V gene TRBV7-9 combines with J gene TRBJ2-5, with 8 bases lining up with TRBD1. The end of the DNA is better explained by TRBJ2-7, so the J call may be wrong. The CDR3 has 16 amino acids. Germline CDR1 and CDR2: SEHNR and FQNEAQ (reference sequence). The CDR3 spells CASSLYRTGLWDEQYF. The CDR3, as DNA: TGTGCCAGCAGCTTATATAGGACAGGGTTATGGGACGAGCAGTACTTC.

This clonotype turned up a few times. CDR3 in amino acids: CASSLDGLQETQYF. DNA of the CDR3: TGTGCCAGCAGTTTAGATGGCCTACAAGAGACCCAGTACTTC. The chain links TRBV12-3 or TRBV12-4 to TRBJ2-5; D is undetermined. The V gene lost 1 base and the J gene lost 2 bases, with 8 bases spanning the gap. This CDR3 comprises 14 residues.

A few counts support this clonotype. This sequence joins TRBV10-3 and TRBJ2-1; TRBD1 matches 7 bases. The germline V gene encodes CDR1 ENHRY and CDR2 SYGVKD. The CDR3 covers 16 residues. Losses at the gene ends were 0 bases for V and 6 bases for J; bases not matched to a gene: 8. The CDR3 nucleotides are TGTGCCATCAGTGAGTCGAACTTGGCAGGGGGCAATGAGCAGTTCTTC. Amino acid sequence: CAISESNLAGGNEQFF.